This TCR beta chain stems from a study of T-cell reconstitution after alpha-beta-depleted transplantation in children. Preparation of the TCRbeta library was carried out with unique molecular identifiers. TCRdb itself ran the PCR reads through MiXCR, one entry per CDR3 protein. Of around 530,000 distinct CDR3 sequences listed, 32% are singletons. This clonotype was counted between two and nine times. The CDR3 extends over 13 amino acids. The V gene's germline CDR1 is MNHEY and CDR2 SVGEGT. Between the trimmed V and J ends, which lost 6 bases and 3 bases, there was a span of 11 bases. This chain connects TRBV6-2 or TRBV6-3 to TRBJ1-1, with D hard to call. Sequencing used PBMCs from the stem cell graft donor, obtained from the stem cell graft. This sequence originates from a human donor who donated a stem cell graft to a child with aplastic anemia. The CDR3 sequence: CASSPFFYTEAFF. CDR3 in DNA: TGTGCCAGCAGCCCCTTCTTTTACACTGAAGCTTTCTTT.